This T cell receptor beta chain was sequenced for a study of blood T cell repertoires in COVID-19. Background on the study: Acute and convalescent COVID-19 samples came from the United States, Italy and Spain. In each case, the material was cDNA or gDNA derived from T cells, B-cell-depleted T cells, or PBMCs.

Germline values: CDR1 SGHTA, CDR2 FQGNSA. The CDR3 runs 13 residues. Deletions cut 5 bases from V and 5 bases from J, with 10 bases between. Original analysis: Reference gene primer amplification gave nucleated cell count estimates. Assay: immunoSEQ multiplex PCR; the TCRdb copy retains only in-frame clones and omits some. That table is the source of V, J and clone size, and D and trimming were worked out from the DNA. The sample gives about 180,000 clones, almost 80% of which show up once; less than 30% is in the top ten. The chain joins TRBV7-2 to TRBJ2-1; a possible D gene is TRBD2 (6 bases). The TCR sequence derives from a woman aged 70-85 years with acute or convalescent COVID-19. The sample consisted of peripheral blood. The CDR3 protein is CASSRPGDNEQFF. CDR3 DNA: TGTGCCAGCAGCCGCCCGGGGGACAATGAGCAGTTCTTC.